This TCR beta chain was identified during a study of OX40 agonist ivuxolimab in advanced cancers. Sampling of blood occurred at baseline, cycle 4 day 1, and cycle 7 day 1. Study results and caveats: Clonal expansion by week 6 occurred in CD4+ and CD8+ blood T cells (at 0.1 to 3.0 mg/kg).

TCRdb's copy holds only in-frame clones and misses some; the assay was immunoSEQ multiplex PCR. The repertoire holds tens of thousands of clones, with 85% as singletons. This clone turned up a few times. Its target is unknown. This clonotype originated in an adult with an advanced solid tumor such as melanoma, head and neck, liver or kidney cancer. Sequences were derived from CD4+ or CD8+ T cells sorted from blood, sampled in a trial of the OX40 agonist ivuxolimab.

The CDR3 spells CSVVGLFQDEQYF. Written as DNA, the CDR3 is TGCAGCGTTGTTGGCCTCTTCCAGGACGAGCAGTACTTC. This chain links TRBV29-1 with TRBJ2-7; the D is unclear. Germline-derived CDR1 and CDR2 are SQVTM and ANQGSEA. The CDR3 is 13 residues long. Trimming cost V 4 bases and J 5 bases, with 15 bases left between them.